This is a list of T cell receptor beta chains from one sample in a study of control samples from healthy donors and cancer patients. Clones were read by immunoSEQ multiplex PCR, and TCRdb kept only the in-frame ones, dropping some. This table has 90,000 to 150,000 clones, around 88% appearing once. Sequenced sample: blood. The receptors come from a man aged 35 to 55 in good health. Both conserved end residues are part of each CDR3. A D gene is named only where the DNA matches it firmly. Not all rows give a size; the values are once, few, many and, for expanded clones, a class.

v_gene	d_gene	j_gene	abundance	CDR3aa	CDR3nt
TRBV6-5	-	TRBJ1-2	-	CASSPDRIYGYTF	TGTGCCAGCAGTCCCGACAGAATCTATGGCTACACCTTC
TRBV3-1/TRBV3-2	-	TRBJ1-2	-	CASSQWSSNYGYTF	TGTGCCAGCAGCCAATGGTCTTCTAACTATGGCTACACCTTC
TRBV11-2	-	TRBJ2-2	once	CASSPRDPNTGELFF	TGTGCCAGCAGCCCCAGGGATCCGAACACCGGGGAGCTGTTTTTT
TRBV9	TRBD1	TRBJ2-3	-	CASSAAGGAGTDTQYF	TGTGCCAGCAGCGCTGCAGGGGGCGCCGGCACAGATACGCAGTATTTT
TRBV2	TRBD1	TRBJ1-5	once	CASSRTGGQPQHF	TGTGCCAGCAGTAGGACAGGGGGCCAGCCCCAGCATTTT
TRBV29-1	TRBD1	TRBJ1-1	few	CSASRQGVGTEAFF	TGCAGCGCTTCCAGACAGGGGGTGGGCACTGAAGCTTTCTTT
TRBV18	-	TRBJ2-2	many	CASSPNTGELFF	TGTGCCAGCTCACCGAACACCGGGGAGCTGTTTTTT
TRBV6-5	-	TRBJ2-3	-	CASSTSLDGGTQYF	TGTGCCAGCAGTACATCGCTCGACGGTGGTACGCAGTATTTT
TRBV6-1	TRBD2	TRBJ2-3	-	CASSEGRAAGVTDTQYF	TGTGCCAGCAGTGAAGGGAGGGCAGCGGGGGTCACAGATACGCAGTATTTT
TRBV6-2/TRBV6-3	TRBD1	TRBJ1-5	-	CASSRDRGRIQPQHF	TGTGCCAGCAGTCGGGACAGGGGGCGGATACAGCCCCAGCATTTT
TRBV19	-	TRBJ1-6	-	CASSDTWDSPLHF	TGTGCCAGTAGCGATACCTGGGATTCACCCCTCCACTTT
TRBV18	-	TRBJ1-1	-	CASSPLRAPNTEAFF	TGTGCCAGCTCACCTTTGCGGGCGCCGAACACTGAAGCTTTCTTT
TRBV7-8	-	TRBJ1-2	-	CASSLRSGTASSYTF	TGTGCCAGCAGCCTTCGTTCCGGGACGGCTTCAAGCTACACCTTC
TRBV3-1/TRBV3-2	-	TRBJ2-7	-	CASSQRGYYEQYF	TGTGCCAGCAGCCAAAGGGGCTACTACGAGCAGTACTTC
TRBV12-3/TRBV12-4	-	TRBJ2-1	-	CASSLLFRNEQFF	TGTGCCAGCAGTTTATTGTTCAGGAATGAGCAGTTCTTC
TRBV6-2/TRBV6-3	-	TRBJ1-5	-	CASSQGNSNQPQHF	TGTGCCAGCAGCCAAGGGAATAGCAATCAGCCCCAGCATTTT
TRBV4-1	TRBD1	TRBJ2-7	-	CASSQDLKRGQRSSYEQYF	TGCGCCAGCAGCCAAGATTTGAAAAGGGGACAGAGGAGTTCCTACGAGCAGTACTTC
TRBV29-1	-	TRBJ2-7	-	CSAGEFGSYEQYF	TGCAGCGCAGGGGAATTCGGGTCCTACGAGCAGTACTTC
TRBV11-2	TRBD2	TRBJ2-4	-	CASSRLAGRVFLENIQYF	TGTGCCAGCAGCCGACTAGCGGGGAGGGTGTTTCTGGAAAACATTCAGTACTTC
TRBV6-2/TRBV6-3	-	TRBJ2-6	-	CASSVRCCIDKVGHVLTF	TGTGCCAGCAGTGTGCGGTGCTGCATCGACAAAGTCGGGCACGTCCTGACTTTC
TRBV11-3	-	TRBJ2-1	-	CASRSTHRQSSYNEQFF	TGTGCCAGCAGATCAACCCATCGACAGAGCTCCTACAATGAGCAGTTCTTC
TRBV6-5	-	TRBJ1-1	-	CASRVTLNTEAFF	TGTGCCAGCAGGGTGACCTTGAACACTGAAGCTTTCTTT
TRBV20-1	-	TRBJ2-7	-	CSARTSYEQYF	TGCAGTGCTAGAACCTCCTACGAGCAGTACTTC
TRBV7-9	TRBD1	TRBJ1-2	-	CASSLGTGDYGYTF	TGTGCCAGCAGCTTAGGGACAGGGGACTATGGCTACACCTTC
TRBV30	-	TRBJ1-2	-	CAWRATVGGYTF	TGTGCCTGGAGGGCGACAGTGGGAGGCTACACCTTC
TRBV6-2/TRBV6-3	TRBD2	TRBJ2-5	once	CASSGTRSQETQYF	TGTGCCAGCAGTGGGACTAGATCCCAAGAGACCCAGTACTTC
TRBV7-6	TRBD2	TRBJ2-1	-	CASSLLAGESYNEQFF	TGTGCCAGCAGCCTCCTAGCGGGGGAGTCCTACAATGAGCAGTTCTTC
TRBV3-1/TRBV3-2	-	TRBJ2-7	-	CASSQDRPLVNEQYF	TGTGCCAGCAGCCAAGATCGCCCCCTAGTCAACGAGCAGTACTTC
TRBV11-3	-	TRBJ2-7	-	CASSLRGFSYEQYF	TGTGCCAGCAGCTTACGGGGGTTCTCCTACGAGCAGTACTTC
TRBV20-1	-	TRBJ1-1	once	CSASGTSEPFRAFF	TGCAGTGCTAGTGGGACATCTGAGCCCTTCAGAGCTTTCTTT
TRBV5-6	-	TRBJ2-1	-	CASSLFGQSSYNEQFF	TGTGCCAGCAGCTTGTTTGGGCAGAGCTCCTACAATGAGCAGTTCTTC
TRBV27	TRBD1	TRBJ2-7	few	CASSAFGTAHSYEQYF	TGTGCCAGCAGTGCATTCGGGACAGCGCACTCCTACGAGCAGTACTTC
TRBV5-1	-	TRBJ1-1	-	CASRGRLNTEAFF	TGCGCCAGCCGGGGCAGACTGAACACTGAAGCTTTCTTT
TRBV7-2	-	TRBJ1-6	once	CASSLESGVSSPLHF	TGTGCCAGCAGCTTAGAATCAGGGGTTAGTTCACCCCTCCACTTT
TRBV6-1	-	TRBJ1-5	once	CASSEWRGDQPQHF	TGTGCCAGCAGTGAATGGAGGGGGGACCAGCCCCAGCATTTT
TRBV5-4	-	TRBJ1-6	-	CASSSGGTPYNSPLHF	TGTGCCAGCAGCTCGGGGGGGACACCCTATAATTCACCCCTCCACTTT
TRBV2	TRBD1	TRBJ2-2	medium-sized	CASSAEQGTGELFF	TGTGCCAGCAGTGCCGAACAGGGGACCGGGGAGCTGTTTTTT
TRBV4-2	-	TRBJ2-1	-	CASSQVWGEQFF	TGTGCCAGCAGCCAAGTCTGGGGTGAGCAGTTCTTC
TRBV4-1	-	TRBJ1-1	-	CASSQDPINTEAFF	TGCGCCAGCAGCCAAGACCCAATTAACACTGAAGCTTTCTTT
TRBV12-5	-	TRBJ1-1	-	CASGLSGGRGEAFF	TGTGCTAGTGGTTTGTCGGGGGGTCGCGGCGAAGCTTTCTTT
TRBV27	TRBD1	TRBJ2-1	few	CASTRDRGLNEQFF	TGTGCCAGCACTCGGGACAGGGGGCTGAATGAGCAGTTCTTC
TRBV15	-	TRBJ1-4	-	CATSRGPQGEGTNEKLFF	TGTGCCACCAGCAGAGGACCACAGGGAGAAGGAACTAATGAAAAACTGTTTTTT
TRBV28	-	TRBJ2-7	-	CASSLSLSEQYF	TGTGCCAGCAGTTTATCCCTGTCCGAGCAGTACTTC
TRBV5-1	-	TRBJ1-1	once	CASSQLDGNTEAFF	TGCGCCAGCAGCCAACTGGACGGCAACACTGAAGCTTTCTTT
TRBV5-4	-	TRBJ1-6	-	CASSLSATTSSPLHF	TGTGCCAGCAGCTTGTCGGCCACAACAAGTTCACCCCTCCACTTT
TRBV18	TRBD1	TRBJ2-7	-	CASSPGQGSYEQYF	TGTGCCAGCTCACCGGGACAGGGCTCCTACGAGCAGTACTTC
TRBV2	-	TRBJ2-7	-	CASELAGAEQYF	TGTGCCAGCGAACTAGCAGGGGCCGAGCAGTACTTC
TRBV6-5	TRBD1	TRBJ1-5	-	CASSRQGSFNQPQHF	TGTGCCAGCAGTAGACAGGGCTCGTTCAATCAGCCCCAGCATTTT